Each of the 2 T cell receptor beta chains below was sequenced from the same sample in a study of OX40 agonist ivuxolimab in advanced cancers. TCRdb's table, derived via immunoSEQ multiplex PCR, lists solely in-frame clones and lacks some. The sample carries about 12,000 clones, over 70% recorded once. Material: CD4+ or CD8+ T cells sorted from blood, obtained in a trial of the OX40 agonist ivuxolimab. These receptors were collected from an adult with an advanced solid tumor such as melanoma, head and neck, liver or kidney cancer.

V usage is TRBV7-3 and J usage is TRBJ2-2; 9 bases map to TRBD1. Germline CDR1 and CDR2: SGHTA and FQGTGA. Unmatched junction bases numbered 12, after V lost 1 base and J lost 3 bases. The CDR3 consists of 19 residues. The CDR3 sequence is CASSLNRQGGTQDTGELFF. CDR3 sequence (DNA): TGTGCCAGCAGCTTAAACCGACAGGGGGGTACCCAAGACACCGGGGAGCTGTTTTTT.

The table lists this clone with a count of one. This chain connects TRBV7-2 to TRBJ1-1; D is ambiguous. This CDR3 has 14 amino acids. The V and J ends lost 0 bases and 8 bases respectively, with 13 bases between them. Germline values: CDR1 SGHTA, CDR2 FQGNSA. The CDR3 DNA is TGTGCCAGCAGCTTAGCGAGGGCCGTCCCCGAAGCTTTCTTT. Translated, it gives CASSLARAVPEAFF.